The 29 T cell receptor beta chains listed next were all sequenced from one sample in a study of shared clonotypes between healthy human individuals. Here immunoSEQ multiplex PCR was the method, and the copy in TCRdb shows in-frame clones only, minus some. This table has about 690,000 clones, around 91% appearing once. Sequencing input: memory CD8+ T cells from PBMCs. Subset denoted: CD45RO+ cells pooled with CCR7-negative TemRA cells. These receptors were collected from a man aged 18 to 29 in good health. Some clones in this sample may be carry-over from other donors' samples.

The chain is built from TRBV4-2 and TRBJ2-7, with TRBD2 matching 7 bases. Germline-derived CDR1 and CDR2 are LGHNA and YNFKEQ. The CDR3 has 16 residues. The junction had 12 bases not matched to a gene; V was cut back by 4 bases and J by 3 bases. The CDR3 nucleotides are TGTGCCAGCAGCCCCGAACGGGGGGAAGGGGACTACGAGCAGTACTTC. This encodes CASSPERGEGDYEQYF.

The CDR3 is CASSILPSSNQPQHF. DNA of the CDR3: TGTGCCAGTAGTATCCTTCCCTCGAGCAATCAGCCCCAGCATTTT. The chain uses TRBV19 and TRBJ1-5; D unresolved. There are 15 residues in the CDR3. V shed 3 bases and J shed 1 base, with 10 bases lying between them. From germline, CDR1 is LNHDA and CDR2 SQIVND (reference sequence). Full variable domain (rest looked up from reference TRBV19 and TRBJ1-5): DGGITQSPKYLFRKEGQNVTLSCEQNLNHDAMYWYRQDPGQGLRLIYYSQIVNDFQKGDIAEGYSVSREKKESFPLTVTSAQKNPTAFYLCASSILPSSNQPQHFGDGTRLSIL.

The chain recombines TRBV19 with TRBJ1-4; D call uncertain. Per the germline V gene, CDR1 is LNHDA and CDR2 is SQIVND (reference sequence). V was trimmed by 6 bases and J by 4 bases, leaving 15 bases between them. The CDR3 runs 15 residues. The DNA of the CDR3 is TGTGCCAGTAGGCCACCCGGACCGCGTAATGAAAAACTGTTTTTT. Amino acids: CASRPPGPRNEKLFF.

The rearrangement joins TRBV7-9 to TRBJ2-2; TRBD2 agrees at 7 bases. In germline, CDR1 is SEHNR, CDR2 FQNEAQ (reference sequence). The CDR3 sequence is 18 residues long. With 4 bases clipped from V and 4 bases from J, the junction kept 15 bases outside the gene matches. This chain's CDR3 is CASSSGGSGRKPTGELFF. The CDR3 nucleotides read TGTGCCAGCAGCTCCGGAGGGTCCGGGAGGAAGCCCACCGGGGAGCTGTTTTTT.

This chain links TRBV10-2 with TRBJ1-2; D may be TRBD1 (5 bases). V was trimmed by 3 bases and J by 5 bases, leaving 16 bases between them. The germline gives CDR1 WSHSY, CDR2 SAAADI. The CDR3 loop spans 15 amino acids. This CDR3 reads CASSDGRVAGYGYTF. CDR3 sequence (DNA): TGCGCCAGCAGTGATGGGAGGGTTGCAGGGTATGGCTACACCTTC.

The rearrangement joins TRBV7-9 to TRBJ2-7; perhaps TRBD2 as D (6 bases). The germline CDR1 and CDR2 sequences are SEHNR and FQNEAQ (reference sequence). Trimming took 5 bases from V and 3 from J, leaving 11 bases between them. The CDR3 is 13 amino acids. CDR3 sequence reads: CASSRTTLYEQYF. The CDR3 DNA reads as TGTGCCAGCAGCAGGACTACCCTCTACGAGCAGTACTTC.

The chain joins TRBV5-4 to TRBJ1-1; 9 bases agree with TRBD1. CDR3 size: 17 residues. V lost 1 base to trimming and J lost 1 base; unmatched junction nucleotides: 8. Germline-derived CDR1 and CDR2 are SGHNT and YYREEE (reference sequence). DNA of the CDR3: TGTGCCAGCAGCTTGTTAGGACAGGGGCTCAAGAACACTGAAGCTTTCTTT. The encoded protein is CASSLLGQGLKNTEAFF. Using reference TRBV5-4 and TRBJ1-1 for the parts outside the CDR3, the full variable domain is ETGVTQSPTHLIKTRGQQVTLRCSSQSGHNTVSWYQQALGQGPQFIFQYYREEENGRGNFPPRFSGLQFPNYSSELNVNALELDDSALYLCASSLLGQGLKNTEAFFGQGTRLTVV.

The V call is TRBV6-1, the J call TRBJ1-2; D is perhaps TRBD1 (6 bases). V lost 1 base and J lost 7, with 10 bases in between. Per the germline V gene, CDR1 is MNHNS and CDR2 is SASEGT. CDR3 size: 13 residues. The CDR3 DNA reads TGTGCCAGCAGTGAAGGGCAGGGGTTTGGCTACACCTTC. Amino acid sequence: CASSEGQGFGYTF.

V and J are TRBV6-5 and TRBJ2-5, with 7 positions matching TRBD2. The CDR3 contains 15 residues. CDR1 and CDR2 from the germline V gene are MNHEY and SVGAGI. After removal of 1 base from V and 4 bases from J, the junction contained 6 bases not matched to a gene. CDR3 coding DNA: TGTGCCAGCAGTTACTGGCCGGGGGGAGGAGAGACCCAGTACTTC. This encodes CASSYWPGGGETQYF.

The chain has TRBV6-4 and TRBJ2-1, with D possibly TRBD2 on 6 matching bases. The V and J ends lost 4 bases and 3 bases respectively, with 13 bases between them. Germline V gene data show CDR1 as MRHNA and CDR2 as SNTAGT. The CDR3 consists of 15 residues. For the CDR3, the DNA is TGTGCCAGCAGTGCTGACGGGAGTGTCTACAATGAGCAGTTCTTC. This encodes CASSADGSVYNEQFF.

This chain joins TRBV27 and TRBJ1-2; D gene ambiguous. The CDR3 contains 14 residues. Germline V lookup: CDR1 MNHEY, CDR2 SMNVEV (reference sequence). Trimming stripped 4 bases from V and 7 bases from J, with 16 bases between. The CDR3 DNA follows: TGTGCCAGCAGTTCCCTTGGATTGTCTGCTGGCTACACCTTC. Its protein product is CASSSLGLSAGYTF.

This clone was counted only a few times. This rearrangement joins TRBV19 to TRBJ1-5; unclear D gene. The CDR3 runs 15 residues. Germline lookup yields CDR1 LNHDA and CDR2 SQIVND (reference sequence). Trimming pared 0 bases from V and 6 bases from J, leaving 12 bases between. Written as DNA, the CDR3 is TGTGCCAGTAGTATAGATCTGGAACCTGGTCAGCCCCAGCATTTT. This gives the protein CASSIDLEPGQPQHF.

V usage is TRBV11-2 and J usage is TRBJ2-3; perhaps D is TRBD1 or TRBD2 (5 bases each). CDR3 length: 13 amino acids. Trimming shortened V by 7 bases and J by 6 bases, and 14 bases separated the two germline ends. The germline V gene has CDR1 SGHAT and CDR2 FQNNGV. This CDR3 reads CASTMGVVDTQYF. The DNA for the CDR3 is TGTGCCAGCACCATGGGGGTGGTGGATACGCAGTATTTT.

CDR3 nucleotides: TGTGCCAGCAGTTTCAGGGACCCCTCGTTCGAGCAGTACTTC. It translates to CASSFRDPSFEQYF. The chain couples TRBV28 to TRBJ2-7; perhaps D is TRBD1 or TRBD2 (5 bases each). The CDR3 loop spans 14 amino acids. Looked up from germline, CDR1 is MDHEN and CDR2 is SYDVKM. V was clipped by 3 bases and J by 6 bases, with 15 bases between them.

The CDR3 DNA reads TGTGCCAGTAGGCGGCTCAGGGTCGACTATGGCTACACCTTC. The encoded protein is CASRRLRVDYGYTF. The chain links TRBV19 to TRBJ1-2, with D perhaps matching TRBD1 (5 bases). Trimming removed 6 bases from V and 3 bases from J, with 14 bases in between. The CDR3 has 14 amino acids. The germline gives CDR1 LNHDA, CDR2 SQIVND (reference sequence).

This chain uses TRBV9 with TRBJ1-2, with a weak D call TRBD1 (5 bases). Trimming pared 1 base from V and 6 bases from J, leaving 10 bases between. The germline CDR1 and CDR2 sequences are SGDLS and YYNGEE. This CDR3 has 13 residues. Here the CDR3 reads CASSVSAGDGYTF. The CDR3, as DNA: TGTGCCAGCAGCGTATCGGCGGGGGATGGCTACACCTTC.

Here the CDR3 DNA reads TGTGCCAGCAGCTCCCGAAAAGGGAGGACAGAAAATGAGCAGTTCTTC. Translated: CASSSRKGRTENEQFF. V gene TRBV7-9 combines with J gene TRBJ2-1; D may be TRBD1 or TRBD2 (6 bases each). V lost 4 bases to trimming and J lost 7 bases, with 20 bases between them. Germline lookup yields CDR1 SEHNR and CDR2 FQNEAQ (reference sequence). This CDR3 has 16 residues.

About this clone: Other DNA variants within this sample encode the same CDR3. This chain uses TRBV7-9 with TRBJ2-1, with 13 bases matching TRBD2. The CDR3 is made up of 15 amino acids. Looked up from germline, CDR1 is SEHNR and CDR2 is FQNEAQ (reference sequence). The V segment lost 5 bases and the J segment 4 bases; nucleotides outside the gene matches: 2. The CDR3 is CASSLTSGRYNEQFF. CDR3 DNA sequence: TGTGCCAGCAGCCTGACTAGCGGGAGGTACAATGAGCAGTTCTTC.

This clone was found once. CDR3 in amino acids: CASSESGSYEQYF. The CDR3 nucleotides are TGTGCCAGTAGTGAGTCGGGGTCCTACGAGCAGTACTTC. The chain employs TRBV19 and TRBJ2-7, with a weak D call TRBD2 (5 bases). The CDR3 length is 13 residues. The V gene's germline CDR1 is LNHDA and CDR2 SQIVND (reference sequence). V lost 5 bases to trimming and J lost 1 base, with 9 bases between them.

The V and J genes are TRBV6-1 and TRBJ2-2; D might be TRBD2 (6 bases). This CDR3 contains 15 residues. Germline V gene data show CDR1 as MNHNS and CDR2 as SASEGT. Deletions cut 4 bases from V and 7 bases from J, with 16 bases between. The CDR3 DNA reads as TGTGCCAGCAGTGTCCAAAGTGAGGGACTCGGGGAGCTGTTTTTT. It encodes CASSVQSEGLGELFF.

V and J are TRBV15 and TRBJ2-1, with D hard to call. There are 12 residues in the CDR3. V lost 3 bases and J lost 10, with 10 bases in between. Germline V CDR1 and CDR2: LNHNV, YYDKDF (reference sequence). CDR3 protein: CATSSPPHEQFF. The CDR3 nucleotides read TGTGCCACCAGCAGCCCCCCGCACGAGCAGTTCTTC.

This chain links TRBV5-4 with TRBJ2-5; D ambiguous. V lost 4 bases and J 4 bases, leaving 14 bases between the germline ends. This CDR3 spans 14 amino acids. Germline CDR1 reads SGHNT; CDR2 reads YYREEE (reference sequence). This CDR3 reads CASSPYSSIETQYF. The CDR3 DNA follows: TGTGCCAGCAGCCCCTACTCATCAATAGAGACCCAGTACTTC. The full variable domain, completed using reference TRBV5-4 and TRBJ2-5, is ETGVTQSPTHLIKTRGQQVTLRCSSQSGHNTVSWYQQALGQGPQFIFQYYREEENGRGNFPPRFSGLQFPNYSSELNVNALELDDSALYLCASSPYSSIETQYFGPGTRLLVL.

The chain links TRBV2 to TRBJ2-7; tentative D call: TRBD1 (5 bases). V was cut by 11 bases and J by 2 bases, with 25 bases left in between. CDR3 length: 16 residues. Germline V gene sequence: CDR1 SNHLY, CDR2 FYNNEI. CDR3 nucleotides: TGTGCCTCCTCCCCCCGGCACCAGGACATACCCTACGAGCAGTACTTC. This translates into CASSPRHQDIPYEQYF.

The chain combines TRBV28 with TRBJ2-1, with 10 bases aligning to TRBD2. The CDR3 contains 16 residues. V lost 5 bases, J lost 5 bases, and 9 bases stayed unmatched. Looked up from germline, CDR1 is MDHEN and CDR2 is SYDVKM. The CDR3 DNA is TGTGCCAGCAGTCTCCTGAGCGGGAGGGTCGACAATGAGCAGTTCTTC. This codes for CASSLLSGRVDNEQFF.

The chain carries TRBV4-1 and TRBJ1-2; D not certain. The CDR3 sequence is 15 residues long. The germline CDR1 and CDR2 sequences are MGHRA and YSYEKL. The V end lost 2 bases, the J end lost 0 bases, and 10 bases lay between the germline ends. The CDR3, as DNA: TGCGCCAGCAGCCAACTGCAGGCGACTAACTATGGCTACACCTTC. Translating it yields CASSQLQATNYGYTF.

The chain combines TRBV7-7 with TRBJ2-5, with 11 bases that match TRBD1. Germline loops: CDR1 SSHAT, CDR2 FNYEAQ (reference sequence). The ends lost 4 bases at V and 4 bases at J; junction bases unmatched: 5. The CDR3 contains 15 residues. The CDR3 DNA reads TGTGCCAGCAGCTCCGGGACAGGGGGTCGAGAGACCCAGTACTTC. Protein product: CASSSGTGGRETQYF.

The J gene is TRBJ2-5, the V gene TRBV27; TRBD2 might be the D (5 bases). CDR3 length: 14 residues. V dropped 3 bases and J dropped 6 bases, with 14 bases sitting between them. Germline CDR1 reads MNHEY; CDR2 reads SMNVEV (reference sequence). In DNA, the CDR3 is TGTGCCAGCAGTTTGAGGGCCAGCTCTAAGACCCAGTACTTC. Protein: CASSLRASSKTQYF.

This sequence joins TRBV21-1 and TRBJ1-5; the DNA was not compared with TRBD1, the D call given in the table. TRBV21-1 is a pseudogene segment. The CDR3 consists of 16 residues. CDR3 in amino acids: CASSKAWPLSNQPQHF. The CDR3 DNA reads TGTGCCAGCAGCAAAGCATGGCCATTAAGCAATCAGCCCCAGCATTTT.

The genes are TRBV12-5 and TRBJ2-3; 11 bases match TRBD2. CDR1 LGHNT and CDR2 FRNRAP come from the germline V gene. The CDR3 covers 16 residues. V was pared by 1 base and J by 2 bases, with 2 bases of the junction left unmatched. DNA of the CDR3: TGTGCTAGTGGTTTGGGACTAGCGGGACACACAGATACGCAGTATTTT. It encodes CASGLGLAGHTDTQYF.